Sequencing of this T cell receptor (beta chain) was carried out in a study of shared clonotypes between healthy human individuals. The material for each subset, its genomic DNA, was split evenly across several immunoSEQ plates. TCRdb's table, derived via immunoSEQ multiplex PCR, lists solely in-frame clones and lacks some. The table includes some 1 million clones, 60% to 80% detected once. This CDR3 region has 13 residues. Germline V gene data show CDR1 as GTSNPN and CDR2 as SVGIG (reference sequence). V lost 3 bases and J 3 bases, leaving 12 bases between the germline ends. The split of CD4+ cells yielded CD45RA+ naive and CD45RA-negative memory subsets.

The sample consisted of memory CD4+ T cells sorted from blood. Specified subset: CD45RA-negative fraction. This clonotype was sampled from a man between 18 and 29 years old in good health. The genes are TRBV30 and TRBJ2-7; TRBD1 is a possible D gene (6 bases). CDR3 residues: CAWSLGQFYEQYF. CDR3 DNA sequence: TGTGCCTGGAGCTTAGGACAGTTCTACGAGCAGTACTTC.